This T cell receptor (beta chain) is drawn from a study of CXCR3-negative and CXCR3-positive naive CD8 T cells. Carrying UMI labels, the TRB cDNA libraries were prepared through 5' RACE. TCRdb derives one entry per CDR3 protein from the 5' RACE reads, leaving out DNA. In all, the sample yields about 150,000 distinct CDR3 sequences. With respect to this clonotype: Its antigen is undetermined.

The CDR3 is made up of 15 amino acids. Per germline, CDR1 SGHNT and CDR2 YYREEE (reference sequence). The study, taken as a whole, reports: A higher hydrophobicity marked the TRB CDR3s of CXCR3-positive naive cells versus CXCR3-negative naive cells.

The chain is built from TRBV5-4 and TRBJ2-1; TCRdb's D call of TRBD2 is untestable without DNA. The sequenced material came from naive CXCR3+ CD8+ T cells from blood. The subset was: CD45RO-CCR7+CD27+CD95- naive CD8+ T cells expressing CXCR3 (TNR3+). This TCR derives from a human donor in good health. Some clones in this sample may be carry-over from other donors' samples. The CDR3 spells CASSPRTSGSGEQFF. The full variable domain, completed using reference TRBV5-4 and TRBJ2-1, is ETGVTQSPTHLIKTRGQQVTLRCSSQSGHNTVSWYQQALGQGPQFIFQYYREEENGRGNFPPRFSGLQFPNYSSELNVNALELDDSALYLCASSPRTSGSGEQFFGPGTRLTVL.